This passage covers 3 T cell receptor beta chains from one sample sequenced in a study of blood T cell repertoires in COVID-19. Profiled with immunoSEQ multiplex PCR; TCRdb holds only in-frame clones, not every one. In the table there are some 140,000 clones, 85% to 90% of which are singletons. Sample: peripheral blood. These TCRs come from a man between 45 and 60 years old with active COVID-19.

The chain employs TRBV7-2 and TRBJ1-4; possibly TRBD1 for D (6 bases). The CDR3 has 14 residues. The germline gives CDR1 SGHTA, CDR2 FQGNSA. V was trimmed by 5 bases and J by 3 bases, leaving 10 bases between them. The CDR3 loop reads CASSVTGSNEKLFF. The CDR3 nucleotides are TGTGCCAGCAGCGTGACAGGATCTAATGAAAAACTGTTTTTT.

V gene TRBV2 combines with J gene TRBJ2-7; weak D call: TRBD1 (5 bases). This CDR3 spans 15 amino acids. Trimming took off 3 bases at V and 5 bases at J, with 17 bases between the two ends. Per the germline V gene, CDR1 is SNHLY and CDR2 is FYNNEI. CDR3 in amino acids: CASSEAAGFVNEQYF. The DNA for the CDR3 is TGTGCCAGCAGTGAGGCGGCAGGGTTCGTCAACGAGCAGTACTTC.

The genes are TRBV27 and TRBJ2-2, with D tentatively TRBD2 (6 bases). This CDR3 contains 14 residues. V was clipped by 6 bases and J by 5 bases, with 13 bases between them. Germline CDR1 MNHEY, CDR2 SMNVEV (reference sequence). The CDR3 DNA follows: TGTGCCAGCAGACTAGCTCAAGGGACCGGGGAGCTGTTTTTT. Its protein product is CASRLAQGTGELFF.